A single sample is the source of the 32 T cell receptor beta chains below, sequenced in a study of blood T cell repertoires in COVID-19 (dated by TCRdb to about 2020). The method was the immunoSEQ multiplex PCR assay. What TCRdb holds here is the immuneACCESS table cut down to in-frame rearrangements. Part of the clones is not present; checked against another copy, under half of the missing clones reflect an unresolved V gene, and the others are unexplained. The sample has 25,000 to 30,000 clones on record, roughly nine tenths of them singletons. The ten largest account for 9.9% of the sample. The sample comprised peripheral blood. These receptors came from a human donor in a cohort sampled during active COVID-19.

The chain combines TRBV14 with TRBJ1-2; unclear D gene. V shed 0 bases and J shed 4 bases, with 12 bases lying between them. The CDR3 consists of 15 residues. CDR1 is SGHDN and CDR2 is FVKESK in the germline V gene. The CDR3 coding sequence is TGTGCCAGCAGCCAAGATTTGGGGAGTTTCTATGGCTACACCTTC. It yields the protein CASSQDLGSFYGYTF.

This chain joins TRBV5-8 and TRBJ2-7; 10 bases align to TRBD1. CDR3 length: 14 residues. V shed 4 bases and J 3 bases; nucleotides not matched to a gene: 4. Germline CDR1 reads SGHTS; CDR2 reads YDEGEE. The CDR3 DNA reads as TGTGCCAGCAGCACGGGACAGGGGTTCTACGAGCAGTACTTC. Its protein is CASSTGQGFYEQYF.

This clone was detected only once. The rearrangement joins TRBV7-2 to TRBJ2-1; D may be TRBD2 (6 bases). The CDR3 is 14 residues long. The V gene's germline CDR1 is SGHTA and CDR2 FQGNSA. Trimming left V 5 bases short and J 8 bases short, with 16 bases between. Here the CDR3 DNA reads TGTGCCAGCAGCCCGGCGGAGGGGCGACATGAGCAGTTCTTC. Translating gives CASSPAEGRHEQFF.

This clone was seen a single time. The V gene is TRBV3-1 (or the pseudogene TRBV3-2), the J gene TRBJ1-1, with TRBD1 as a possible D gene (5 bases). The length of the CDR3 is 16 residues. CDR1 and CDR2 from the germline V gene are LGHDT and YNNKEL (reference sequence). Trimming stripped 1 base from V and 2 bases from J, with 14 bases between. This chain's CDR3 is CASSQAPARANTEAFF. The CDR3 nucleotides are TGTGCCAGCAGCCAAGCCCCCGCCAGGGCTAACACTGAAGCTTTCTTT.

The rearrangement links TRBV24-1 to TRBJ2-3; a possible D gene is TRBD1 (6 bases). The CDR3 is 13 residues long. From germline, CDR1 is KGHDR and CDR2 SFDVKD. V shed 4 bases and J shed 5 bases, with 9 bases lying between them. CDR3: CATSDAGVDTQYF. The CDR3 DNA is TGTGCCACCAGTGACGCAGGGGTAGATACGCAGTATTTT.

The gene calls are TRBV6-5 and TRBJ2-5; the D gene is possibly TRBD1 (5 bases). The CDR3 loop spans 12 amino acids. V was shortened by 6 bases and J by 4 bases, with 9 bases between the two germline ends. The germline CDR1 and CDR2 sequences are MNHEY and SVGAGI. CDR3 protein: CASSPQGETQYF. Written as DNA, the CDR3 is TGTGCCAGCAGCCCCCAGGGAGAGACCCAGTACTTC.

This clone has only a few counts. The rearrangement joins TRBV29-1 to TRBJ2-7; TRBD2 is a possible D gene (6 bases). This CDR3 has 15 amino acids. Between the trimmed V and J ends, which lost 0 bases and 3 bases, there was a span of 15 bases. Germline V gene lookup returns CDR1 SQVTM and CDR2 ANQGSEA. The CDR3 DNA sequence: TGCAGCGTTGAAGATGGAGCCGCCGGGGGCTACGAGCAGTACTTC. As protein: CSVEDGAAGGYEQYF.

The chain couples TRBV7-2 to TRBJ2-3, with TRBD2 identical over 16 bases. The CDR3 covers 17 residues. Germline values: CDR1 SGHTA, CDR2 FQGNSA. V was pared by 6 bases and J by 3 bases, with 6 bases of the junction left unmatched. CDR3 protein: CASRPGLAGGPTDTQYF. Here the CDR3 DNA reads TGTGCCAGCAGGCCGGGACTAGCGGGGGGGCCAACAGATACGCAGTATTTT.

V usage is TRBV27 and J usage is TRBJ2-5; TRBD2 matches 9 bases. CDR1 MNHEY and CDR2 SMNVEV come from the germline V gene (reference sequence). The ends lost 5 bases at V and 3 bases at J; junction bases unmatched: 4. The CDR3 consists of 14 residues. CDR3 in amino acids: CASSQLAGKETQYF. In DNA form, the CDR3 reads TGTGCCAGCAGTCAGCTAGCGGGGAAAGAGACCCAGTACTTC.

Written as DNA, the CDR3 is TGTGCCAGCAGTCGCATCTCACCTAGCGGGGGGCGGGCAGATACGCAGTATTTT. Its translation is CASSRISPSGGRADTQYF. This chain links TRBV27 with TRBJ2-3; 11 positions match TRBD2. The CDR3 covers 18 residues. In germline, CDR1 is MNHEY, CDR2 SMNVEV (reference sequence). The V gene end was trimmed by 5 bases and the J gene end by 4 bases; junction bases not matched to a gene: 14.

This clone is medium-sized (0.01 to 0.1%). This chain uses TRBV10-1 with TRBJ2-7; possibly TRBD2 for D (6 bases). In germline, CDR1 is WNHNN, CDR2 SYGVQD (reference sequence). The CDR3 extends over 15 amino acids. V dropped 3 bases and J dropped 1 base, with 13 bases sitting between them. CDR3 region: CASSDEGGASYEQYF. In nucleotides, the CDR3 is TGCGCCAGCAGTGATGAGGGCGGGGCATCCTACGAGCAGTACTTC.

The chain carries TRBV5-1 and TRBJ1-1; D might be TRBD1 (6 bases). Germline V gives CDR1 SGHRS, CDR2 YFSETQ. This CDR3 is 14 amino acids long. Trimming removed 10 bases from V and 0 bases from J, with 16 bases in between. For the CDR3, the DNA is TGCGCCGGCACCCCACAGGGCTTGAACACTGAAGCTTTCTTT. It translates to CAGTPQGLNTEAFF. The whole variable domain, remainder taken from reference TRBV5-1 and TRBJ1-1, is KAGVTQTPRYLIKTRGQQVTLSCSPISGHRSVSWYQQTPGQGLQFLFEYFSETQRNKGNFPGRFSGRQFSNSRSEMNVSTLELGDSALYLCAGTPQGLNTEAFFGQGTRLTVV.

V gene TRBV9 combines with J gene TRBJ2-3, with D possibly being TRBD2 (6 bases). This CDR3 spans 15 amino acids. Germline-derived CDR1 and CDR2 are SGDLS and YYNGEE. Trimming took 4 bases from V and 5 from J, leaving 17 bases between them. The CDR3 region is CASSPPSRGGDTQYF. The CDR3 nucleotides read TGTGCCAGCAGCCCCCCGTCGCGGGGCGGAGATACGCAGTATTTT.

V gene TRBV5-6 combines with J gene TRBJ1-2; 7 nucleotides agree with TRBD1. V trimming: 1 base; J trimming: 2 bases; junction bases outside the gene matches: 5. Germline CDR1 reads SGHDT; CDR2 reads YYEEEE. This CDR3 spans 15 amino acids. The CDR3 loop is CASSLFPGGNYGYTF. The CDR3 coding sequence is TGTGCCAGCAGCTTGTTCCCAGGGGGGAACTATGGCTACACCTTC.

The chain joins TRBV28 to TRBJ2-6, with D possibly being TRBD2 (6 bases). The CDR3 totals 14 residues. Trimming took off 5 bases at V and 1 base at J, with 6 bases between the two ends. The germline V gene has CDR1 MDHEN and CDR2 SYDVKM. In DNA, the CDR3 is TGTGCCAGCAGTGGAGGGTCTGGGGCCAACGTCCTGACTTTC. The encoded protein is CASSGGSGANVLTF.

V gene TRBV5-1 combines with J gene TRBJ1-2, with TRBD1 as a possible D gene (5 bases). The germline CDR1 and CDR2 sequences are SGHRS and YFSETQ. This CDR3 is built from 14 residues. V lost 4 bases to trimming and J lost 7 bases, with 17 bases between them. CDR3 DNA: TGCGCCAGCAGCGACACAGGAACAGGTCTTGGCTACACCTTC. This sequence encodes CASSDTGTGLGYTF.

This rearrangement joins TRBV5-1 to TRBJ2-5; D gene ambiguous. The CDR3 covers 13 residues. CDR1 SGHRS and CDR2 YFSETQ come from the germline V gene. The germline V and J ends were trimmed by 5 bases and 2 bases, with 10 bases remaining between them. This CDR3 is CASSFRLQETQYF. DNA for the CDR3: TGCGCCAGCAGTTTCAGGTTACAAGAGACCCAGTACTTC.

CDR3: CAIKGTGGFGEQYF. The CDR3 region has the DNA TGTGCCATCAAGGGGACAGGGGGCTTCGGCGAGCAGTACTTC. The chain is built from TRBV10-3 and TRBJ2-7; 12 nucleotides line up with TRBD1. The CDR3 has 14 amino acids. After removal of 7 bases from V and 6 bases from J, the junction contained 7 bases not matched to a gene. CDR1 and CDR2 (germline): ENHRY, SYGVKD.

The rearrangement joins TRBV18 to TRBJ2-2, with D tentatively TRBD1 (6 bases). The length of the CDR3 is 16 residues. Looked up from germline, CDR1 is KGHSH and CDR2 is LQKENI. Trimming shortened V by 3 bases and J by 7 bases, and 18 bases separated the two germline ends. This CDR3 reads CASSPPQGGVSGELFF. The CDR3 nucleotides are TGTGCCAGCTCACCTCCACAGGGCGGCGTAAGCGGGGAGCTGTTTTTT.

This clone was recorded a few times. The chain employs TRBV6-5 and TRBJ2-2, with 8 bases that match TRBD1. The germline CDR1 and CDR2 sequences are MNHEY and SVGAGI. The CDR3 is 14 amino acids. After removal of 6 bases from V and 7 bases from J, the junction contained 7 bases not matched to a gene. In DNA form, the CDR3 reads TGTGCCAGCAGCCCCAGGGGGCTTATCGGGGAGCTGTTTTTT. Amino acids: CASSPRGLIGELFF.

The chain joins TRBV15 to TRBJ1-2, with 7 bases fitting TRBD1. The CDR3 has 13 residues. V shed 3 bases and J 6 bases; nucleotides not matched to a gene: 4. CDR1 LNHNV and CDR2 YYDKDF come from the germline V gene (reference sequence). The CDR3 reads CATSSEGGHGYTF. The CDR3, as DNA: TGTGCCACCAGCAGCGAAGGGGGCCATGGCTACACCTTC. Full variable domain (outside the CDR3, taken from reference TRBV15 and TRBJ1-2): DAMVIQNPRYQVTQFGKPVTLSCSQTLNHNVMYWYQQKSSQAPKLLFHYYDKDFNNEADTPDNFQSRRPNTSFCFLDIRSPGLGDTAMYLCATSSEGGHGYTFGSGTRLTVV.

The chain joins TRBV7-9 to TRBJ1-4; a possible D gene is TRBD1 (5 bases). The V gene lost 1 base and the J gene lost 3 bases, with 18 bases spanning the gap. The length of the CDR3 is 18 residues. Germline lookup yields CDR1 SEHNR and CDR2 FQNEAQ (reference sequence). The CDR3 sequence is CASSLEGYRRTANEKLFF. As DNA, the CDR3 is TGTGCCAGCAGCTTAGAGGGGTACAGGCGTACGGCTAATGAAAAACTGTTTTTT.

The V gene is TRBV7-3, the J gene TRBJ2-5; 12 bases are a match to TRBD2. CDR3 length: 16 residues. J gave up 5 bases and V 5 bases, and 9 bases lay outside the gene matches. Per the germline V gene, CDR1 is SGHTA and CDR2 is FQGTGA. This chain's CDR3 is CASSAELAGGFETQYF. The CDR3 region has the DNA TGTGCCAGCAGCGCGGAACTAGCGGGGGGATTTGAGACCCAGTACTTC.

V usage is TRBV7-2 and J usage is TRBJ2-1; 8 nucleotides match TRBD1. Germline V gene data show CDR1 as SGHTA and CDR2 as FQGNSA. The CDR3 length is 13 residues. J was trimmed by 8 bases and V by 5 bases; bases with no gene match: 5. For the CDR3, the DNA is TGTGCCAGCAGCACCGGGACAGGCTATGAGCAGTTCTTC. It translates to CASSTGTGYEQFF.

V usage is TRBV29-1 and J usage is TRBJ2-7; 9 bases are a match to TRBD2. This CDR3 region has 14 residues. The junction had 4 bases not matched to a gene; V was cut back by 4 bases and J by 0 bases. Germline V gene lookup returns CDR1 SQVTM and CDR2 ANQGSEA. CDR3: CSVGTSASSYEQYF. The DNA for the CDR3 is TGCAGCGTTGGGACTAGCGCGAGCTCCTACGAGCAGTACTTC.

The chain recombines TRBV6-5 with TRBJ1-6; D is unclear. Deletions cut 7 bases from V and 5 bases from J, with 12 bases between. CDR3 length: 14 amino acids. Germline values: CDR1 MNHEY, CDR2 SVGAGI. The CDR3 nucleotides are TGTGCCAGCATCAACGACATTAATAATTCACCCCTCCACTTT. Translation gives CASINDINNSPLHF.

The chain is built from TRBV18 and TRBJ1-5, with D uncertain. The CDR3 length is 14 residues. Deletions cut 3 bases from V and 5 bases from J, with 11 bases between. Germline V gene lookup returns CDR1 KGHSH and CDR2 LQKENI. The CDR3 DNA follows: TGTGCCAGCTCACCCACCTTGGGAGATCAGCCCCAGCATTTT. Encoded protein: CASSPTLGDQPQHF.

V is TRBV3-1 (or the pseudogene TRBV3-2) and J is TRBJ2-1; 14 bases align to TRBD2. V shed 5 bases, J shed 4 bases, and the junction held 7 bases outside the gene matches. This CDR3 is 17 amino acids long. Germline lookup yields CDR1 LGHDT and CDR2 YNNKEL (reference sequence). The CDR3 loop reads CASSSWTSGGIYNEQFF. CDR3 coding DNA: TGTGCCAGCAGCTCCTGGACTAGCGGGGGGATTTACAATGAGCAGTTCTTC.

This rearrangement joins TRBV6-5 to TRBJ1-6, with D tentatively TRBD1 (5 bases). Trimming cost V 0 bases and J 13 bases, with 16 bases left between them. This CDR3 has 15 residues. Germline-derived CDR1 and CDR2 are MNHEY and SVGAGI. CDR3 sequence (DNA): TGTGCCAGCAGTTACTCGAGGCAGGGTGGGATGCCCCTCCACTTT. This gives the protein CASSYSRQGGMPLHF.

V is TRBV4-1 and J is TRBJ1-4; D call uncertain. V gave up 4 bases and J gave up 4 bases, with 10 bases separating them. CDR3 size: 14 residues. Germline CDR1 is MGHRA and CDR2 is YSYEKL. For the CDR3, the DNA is TGCGCCAGCAGCCTGACTGGAAATAATGAAAAACTGTTTTTT. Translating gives CASSLTGNNEKLFF.

CDR3 sequence (DNA): TGTGCCAGCTCACCACGTGGTAGACAGAAACAAGAGACCCAGTACTTC. It is translated as CASSPRGRQKQETQYF. The chain recombines TRBV18 with TRBJ2-5; tentatively, D is TRBD1 (5 bases). V was trimmed by 1 base and J by 2 bases, leaving 14 bases between them. The CDR3 has 16 residues. Germline V gene data show CDR1 as KGHSH and CDR2 as LQKENI.

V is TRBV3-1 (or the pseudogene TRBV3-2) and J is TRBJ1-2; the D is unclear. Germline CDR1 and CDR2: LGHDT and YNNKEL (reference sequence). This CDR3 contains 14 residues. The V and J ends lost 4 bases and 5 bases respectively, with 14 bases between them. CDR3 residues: CASSPPTRGYGYTF. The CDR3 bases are TGTGCCAGCAGCCCTCCGACCCGAGGTTATGGCTACACCTTC.